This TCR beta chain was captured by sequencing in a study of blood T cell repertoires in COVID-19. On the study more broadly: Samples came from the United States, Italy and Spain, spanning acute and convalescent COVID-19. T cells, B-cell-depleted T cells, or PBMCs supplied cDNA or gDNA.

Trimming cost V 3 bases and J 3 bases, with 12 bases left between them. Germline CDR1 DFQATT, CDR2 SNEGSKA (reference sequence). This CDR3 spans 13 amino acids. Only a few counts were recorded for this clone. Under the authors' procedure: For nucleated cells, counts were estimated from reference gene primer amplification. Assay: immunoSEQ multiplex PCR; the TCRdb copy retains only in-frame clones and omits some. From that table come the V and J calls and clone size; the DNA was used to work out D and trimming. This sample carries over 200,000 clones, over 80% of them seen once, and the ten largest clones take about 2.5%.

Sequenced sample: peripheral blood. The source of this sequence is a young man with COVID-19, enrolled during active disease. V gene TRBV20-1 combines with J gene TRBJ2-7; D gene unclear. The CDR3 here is CSASVEEFYEQYF. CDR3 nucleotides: TGCAGTGCTAGTGTCGAGGAGTTCTACGAGCAGTACTTC.